This T cell receptor (beta chain) was identified in a study of T cell responses to AZD1222 COVID-19 vaccine. Regarding this clone: What it recognizes is unknown.

Findings of the study overall: Spike-specific TCR breadth and depth went up after people got two AZD1222 doses. Seropositive at baseline were only a handful of AZD1222 recipients.

The CDR3 totals 14 residues. The repertoire was sequenced with immunoSEQ multiplex PCR; TCRdb's copy has only in-frame clones and lacks some. The sample shows 150,000 to 200,000 clones, 94% of them seen only once. The sample here was peripheral blood, taken 28 days after the second AZD1222 dose. This receptor was obtained from an adult who received the AZD1222 COVID-19 vaccine. This chain links TRBV21-1 with TRBJ2-7; TRBD2, the D gene given by the table, was not confirmed from the DNA. TRBV21-1 is shown as a pseudogene. CDR3 bases: TGTGCCAGCAGCACCCCTAGCGGTCCCTACGAGCAGTACTTC. Its translation is CASSTPSGPYEQYF.